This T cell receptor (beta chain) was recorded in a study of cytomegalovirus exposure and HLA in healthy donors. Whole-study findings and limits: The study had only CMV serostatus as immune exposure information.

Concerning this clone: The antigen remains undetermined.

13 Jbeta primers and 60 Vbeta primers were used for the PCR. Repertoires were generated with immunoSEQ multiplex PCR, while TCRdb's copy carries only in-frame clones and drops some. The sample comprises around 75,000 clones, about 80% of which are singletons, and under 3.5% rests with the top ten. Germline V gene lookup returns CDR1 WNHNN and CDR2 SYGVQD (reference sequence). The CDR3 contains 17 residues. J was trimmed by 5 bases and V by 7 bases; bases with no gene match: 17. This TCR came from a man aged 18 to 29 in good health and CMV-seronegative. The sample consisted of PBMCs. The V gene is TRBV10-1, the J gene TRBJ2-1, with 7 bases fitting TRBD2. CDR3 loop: CASTGDYGASGNNEQFF. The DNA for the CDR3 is TGCGCCAGCACTGGAGATTACGGGGCTAGCGGCAACAATGAGCAGTTCTTC.